What follows are 14 T cell receptor beta chains derived from one specimen sequenced in a study of shared clonotypes between healthy human individuals. Produced via immunoSEQ multiplex PCR; TCRdb's table is partial and in-frame only. This repertoire shows 500,000 to 550,000 clones, approximately 95% found once; its top ten account for 0.05% to 0.07%. Sequencing used naive CD4+ T cells sorted from blood. Stated subset: CD45RA+ positively selected. All receptors come from a woman in her 30s in good health.

The chain couples TRBV10-1 to TRBJ2-2; TRBD2 might be the D (5 bases). The CDR3 totals 16 residues. Deletions cut 8 bases from V and 5 bases from J, with 21 bases between. CDR1 is WNHNN and CDR2 is SYGVQD in the germline V gene (reference sequence). In DNA, the CDR3 is TGCGCCAGCTCCGGGTTGAGAGGGAAAAATACCGGGGAGCTGTTTTTT. Its protein product is CASSGLRGKNTGELFF.

This chain uses TRBV27 with TRBJ2-5; tentative D call: TRBD2 (5 bases). This CDR3 comprises 13 residues. The germline V gene encodes CDR1 MNHEY and CDR2 SMNVEV (reference sequence). V lost 4 bases and J lost 2, with 8 bases in between. The CDR3: CASSWRFQETQYF. The CDR3 region has the DNA TGTGCCAGCAGTTGGAGGTTTCAAGAGACCCAGTACTTC.

In its sample, this clone was seen once. The chain combines TRBV5-1 with TRBJ1-5, with TRBD1 identical over 9 bases. The germline V gene has CDR1 SGHRS and CDR2 YFSETQ. The CDR3 sequence is 15 residues long. Trimming at V came to 1 base and at J to 7 bases, leaving 6 bases not matched to a gene. CDR3 bases: TGCGCCAGCAGCTTGATGGGACAGGGAGGACAGCCCCAGCATTTT. It encodes CASSLMGQGGQPQHF.

The rearrangement uses TRBV2 and TRBJ2-2, with D tentatively TRBD1 (7 bases). Trimming left V 7 bases short and J 7 bases short, with 16 bases between. The CDR3 consists of 14 residues. CDR1 is SNHLY, CDR2 FYNNEI, per germline. The CDR3 protein is CASNRNRGGGELFF. For the CDR3, the DNA is TGTGCCAGCAATCGTAACAGGGGAGGCGGGGAGCTGTTTTTT.

V and J are TRBV5-1 and TRBJ2-3; tentatively, D is TRBD2 (5 bases). V was pared by 4 bases and J by 4 bases, with 13 bases between. The CDR3 is made up of 14 amino acids. From germline, CDR1 is SGHRS and CDR2 YFSETQ. The DNA of the CDR3 is TGCGCCAGCAGCCAAAGCGGAGGCTCAGATACGCAGTATTTT. As protein: CASSQSGGSDTQYF.

The chain combines TRBV21-1 with TRBJ2-7. TRBV21-1 is given as a pseudogene. The CDR3 consists of 12 residues. In nucleotides, the CDR3 is TGTGCCAGCAGCAATGACCGTAACGAGCAGTACTTC. Encoded protein: CASSNDRNEQYF.

V is TRBV28 and J is TRBJ2-7, with 9 bases that match TRBD2. The CDR3 covers 16 residues. In germline, CDR1 is MDHEN, CDR2 SYDVKM. Unmatched junction bases numbered 9, after V lost 2 bases and J lost 4 bases. The CDR3 sequence: CASSLPSREGRYEQYF. The DNA of the CDR3 is TGTGCCAGCAGTTTACCCTCGCGGGAGGGCCGGTACGAGCAGTACTTC.

The chain has TRBV28 and TRBJ2-5; 8 nucleotides line up with TRBD2. This CDR3 contains 14 residues. Germline CDR1 and CDR2: MDHEN and SYDVKM. The J segment lost 5 bases and the V segment lost 8 bases, leaving 10 bases of the junction unmatched. The CDR3: CASSPGGAEETQYF. The CDR3 DNA follows: TGTGCCAGCTCACCCGGGGGGGCGGAGGAGACCCAGTACTTC.

This chain uses TRBV6-1 with TRBJ1-1; weak D call: TRBD1 (6 bases). The germline CDR1 and CDR2 sequences are MNHNS and SASEGT. The CDR3 extends over 15 amino acids. V shed 7 bases and J shed 0 bases, with 15 bases lying between them. CDR3 sequence reads: CASTSLGGLNTEAFF. CDR3 in DNA: TGTGCCAGCACCTCTTTAGGGGGGCTGAACACTGAAGCTTTCTTT.

The chain couples TRBV6-4 to TRBJ2-6; D is possibly TRBD1 (6 bases). The CDR3 is made up of 15 amino acids. Germline CDR1 is MRHNA and CDR2 is SNTAGT. Trimming took off 8 bases at V and 0 bases at J, with 11 bases between the two ends. For the CDR3, the DNA is TGTGCCAGCGGACAGCCGAGCTCTGGGGCCAACGTCCTGACTTTC. Its protein product is CASGQPSSGANVLTF.

V gene TRBV5-1 combines with J gene TRBJ2-5; either TRBD1 or TRBD2 may fit D (5 bases each). The J call could be wrong; TRBJ2-7 is a better fit for the DNA end. CDR3 length: 15 amino acids. CDR1 is SGHRS, CDR2 YFSETQ, per germline. The CDR3 reads CASSLASGQLHEQYF. In DNA, the CDR3 is TGCGCCAGCAGCTTGGCGTCGGGGCAACTCCACGAGCAGTACTTC.

The gene calls are TRBV5-1 and TRBJ2-3, with TRBD2 identical over 11 bases. The V gene end was trimmed by 4 bases and the J gene end by 5 bases; junction bases not matched to a gene: 3. CDR1 SGHRS and CDR2 YFSETQ come from the germline V gene. The CDR3 loop spans 14 amino acids. CDR3 amino acids: CASSVSGREDTQYF. The CDR3 DNA sequence: TGCGCCAGCAGCGTTAGCGGGAGGGAAGATACGCAGTATTTT. The variable domain in full, with the rest retrieved from reference TRBV5-1 and TRBJ2-3, is KAGVTQTPRYLIKTRGQQVTLSCSPISGHRSVSWYQQTPGQGLQFLFEYFSETQRNKGNFPGRFSGRQFSNSRSEMNVSTLELGDSALYLCASSVSGREDTQYFGPGTRLTVL.

The chain is built from TRBV7-2 and TRBJ2-7; the D call may be TRBD1 or TRBD2 (5 bases each). Per the germline V gene, CDR1 is SGHTA and CDR2 is FQGNSA. This CDR3 region has 15 residues. Trimming stripped 5 bases from V and 7 bases from J, with 21 bases between. CDR3 sequence reads: CASSERGSRYFEQYF. In DNA form, the CDR3 reads TGTGCCAGCAGCGAGAGGGGCTCCCGGTACTTTGAGCAGTACTTC.

V usage is TRBV2 and J usage is TRBJ1-5; a possible D gene is TRBD1 (5 bases). V dropped 7 bases and J dropped 0 bases, with 13 bases sitting between them. CDR1 is SNHLY and CDR2 is FYNNEI in the germline V gene. The CDR3 contains 15 residues. CDR3 nucleotides: TGTGCCAGCACCTTCGGGGGATCTAGCAATCAGCCCCAGCATTTT. It encodes CASTFGGSSNQPQHF.